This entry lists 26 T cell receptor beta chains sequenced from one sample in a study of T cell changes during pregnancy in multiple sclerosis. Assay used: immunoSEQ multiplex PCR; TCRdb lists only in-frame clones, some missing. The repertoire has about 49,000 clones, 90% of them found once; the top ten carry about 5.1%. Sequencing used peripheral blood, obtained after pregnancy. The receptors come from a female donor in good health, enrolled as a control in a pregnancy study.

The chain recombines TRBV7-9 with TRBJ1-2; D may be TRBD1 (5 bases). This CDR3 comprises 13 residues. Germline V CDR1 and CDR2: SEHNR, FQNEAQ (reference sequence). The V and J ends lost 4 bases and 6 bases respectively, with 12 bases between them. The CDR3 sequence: CASSSSDSHGYTF. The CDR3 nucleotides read TGTGCCAGCAGCTCCTCAGACAGCCATGGCTACACCTTC.

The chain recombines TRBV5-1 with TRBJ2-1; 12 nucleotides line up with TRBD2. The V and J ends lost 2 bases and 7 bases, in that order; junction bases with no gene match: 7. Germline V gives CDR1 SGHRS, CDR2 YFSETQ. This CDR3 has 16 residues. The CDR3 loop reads CASSFSGTSGWNEQFF. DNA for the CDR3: TGCGCCAGCAGCTTCTCCGGGACTAGCGGGTGGAATGAGCAGTTCTTC.

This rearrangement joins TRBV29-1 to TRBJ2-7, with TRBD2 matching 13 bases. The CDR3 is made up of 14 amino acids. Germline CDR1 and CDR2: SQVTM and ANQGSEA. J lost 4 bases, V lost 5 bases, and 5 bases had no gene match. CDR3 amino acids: CSVIRLAGGYEQYF. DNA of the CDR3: TGCAGCGTTATCCGACTAGCGGGAGGTTACGAGCAGTACTTC.

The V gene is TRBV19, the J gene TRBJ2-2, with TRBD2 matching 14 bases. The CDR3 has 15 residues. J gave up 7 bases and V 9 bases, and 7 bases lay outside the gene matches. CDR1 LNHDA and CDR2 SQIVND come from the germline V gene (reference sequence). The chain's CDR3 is CASTGLAGGLGELFF. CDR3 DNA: TGTGCCAGCACCGGACTAGCGGGGGGTCTCGGGGAGCTGTTTTTT.

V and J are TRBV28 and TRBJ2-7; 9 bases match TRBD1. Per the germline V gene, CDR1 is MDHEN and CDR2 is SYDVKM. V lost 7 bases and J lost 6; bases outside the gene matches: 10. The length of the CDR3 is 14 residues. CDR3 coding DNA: TGTGCCAGCATTACAGGGGGCCAGCCCACCGAGCAGTACTTC. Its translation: CASITGGQPTEQYF.

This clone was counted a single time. This CDR3 reads CAWTVGTGGIETQYF. For the CDR3, the DNA is TGTGCCTGGACCGTCGGGACCGGAGGGATAGAGACCCAGTACTTC. The rearrangement uses TRBV30 and TRBJ2-5; a weak D match, TRBD2 (6 bases). With 4 bases removed from V and 4 bases from J, the gap between germline ends came to 19 bases. CDR1 is GTSNPN and CDR2 is SVGIG in the germline V gene (reference sequence). This CDR3 has 15 residues.

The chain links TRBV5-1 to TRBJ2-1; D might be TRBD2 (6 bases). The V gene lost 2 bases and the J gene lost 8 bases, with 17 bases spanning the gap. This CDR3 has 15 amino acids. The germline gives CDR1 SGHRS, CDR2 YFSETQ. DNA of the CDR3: TGCGCCAGCAGCTTCTCCGGGAGTCCCGGGGATGAGCAGTTCTTC. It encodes CASSFSGSPGDEQFF.

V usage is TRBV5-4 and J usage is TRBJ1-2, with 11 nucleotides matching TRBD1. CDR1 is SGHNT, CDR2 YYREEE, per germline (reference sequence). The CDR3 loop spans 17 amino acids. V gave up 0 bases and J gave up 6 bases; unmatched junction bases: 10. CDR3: CASSLGLQDRGRDGYTF. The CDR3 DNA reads TGTGCCAGCAGCTTGGGGCTCCAGGACAGGGGGCGGGATGGCTACACCTTC.

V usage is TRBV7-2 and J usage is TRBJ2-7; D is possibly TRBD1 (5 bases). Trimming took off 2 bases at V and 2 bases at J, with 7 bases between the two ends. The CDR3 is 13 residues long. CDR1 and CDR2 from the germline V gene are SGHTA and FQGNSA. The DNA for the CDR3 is TGTGCCAGCAGCTTACGACAGACCTACGAGCAGTACTTC. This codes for CASSLRQTYEQYF.

In DNA form, the CDR3 reads TGCGCCAGCAGACCCGGGACTCCAACGTGGCCTCCCTACGAGCAGTACTTC. As protein: CASRPGTPTWPPYEQYF. This chain joins TRBV5-1 and TRBJ2-7, with D perhaps TRBD2 (6 bases). The CDR3 has 17 residues. With 5 bases removed from V and 2 bases from J, the gap between germline ends came to 23 bases. The germline V gene encodes CDR1 SGHRS and CDR2 YFSETQ.

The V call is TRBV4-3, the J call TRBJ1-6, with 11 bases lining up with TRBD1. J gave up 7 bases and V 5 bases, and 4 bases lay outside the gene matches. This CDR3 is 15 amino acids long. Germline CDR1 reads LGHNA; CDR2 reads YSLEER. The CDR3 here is CASSTRTGGNSPLHF. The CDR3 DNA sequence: TGCGCCAGCAGCACCAGGACAGGGGGCAATTCACCCCTCCACTTT.

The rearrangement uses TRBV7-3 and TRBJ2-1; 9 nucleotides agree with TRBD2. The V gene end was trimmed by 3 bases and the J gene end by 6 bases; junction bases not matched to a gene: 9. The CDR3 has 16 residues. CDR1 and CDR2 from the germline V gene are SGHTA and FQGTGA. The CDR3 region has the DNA TGTGCCAGCAGCTTGCTAGCGGGGACGCCCCTCAATGAGCAGTTCTTC. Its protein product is CASSLLAGTPLNEQFF.

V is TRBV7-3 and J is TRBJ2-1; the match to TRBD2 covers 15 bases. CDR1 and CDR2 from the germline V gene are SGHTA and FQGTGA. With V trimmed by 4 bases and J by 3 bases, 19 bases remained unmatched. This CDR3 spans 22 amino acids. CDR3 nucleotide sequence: TGTGCCAGCAGCTCACGAAATTGGACTAGCGGGAGGGCAAAGGGGAACTACAATGAGCAGTTCTTC. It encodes CASSSRNWTSGRAKGNYNEQFF.

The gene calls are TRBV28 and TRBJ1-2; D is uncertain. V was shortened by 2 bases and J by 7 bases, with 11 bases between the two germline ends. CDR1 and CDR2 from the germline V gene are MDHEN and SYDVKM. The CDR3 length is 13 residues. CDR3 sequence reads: CASSLQFPGGYTF. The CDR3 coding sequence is TGTGCCAGCAGTTTACAGTTCCCTGGTGGCTACACCTTC.

CDR3 DNA sequence: TGTGCCAGCAGCGTAGCGAGCAATCAGCCCCAGCATTTT. Encoded protein: CASSVASNQPQHF. The rearrangement uses TRBV9 and TRBJ1-5; no reliable D call. The V gene lost 0 bases and the J gene lost 1 base, with 2 bases spanning the gap. Germline lookup yields CDR1 SGDLS and CDR2 YYNGEE. CDR3 length: 13 residues.

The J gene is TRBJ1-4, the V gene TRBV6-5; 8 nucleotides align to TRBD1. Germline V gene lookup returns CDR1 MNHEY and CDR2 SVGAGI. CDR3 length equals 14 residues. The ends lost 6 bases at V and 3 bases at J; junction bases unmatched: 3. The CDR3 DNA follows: TGTGCCAGCAGCTCAGGGGGCTCTAATGAAAAACTGTTTTTT. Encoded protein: CASSSGGSNEKLFF.

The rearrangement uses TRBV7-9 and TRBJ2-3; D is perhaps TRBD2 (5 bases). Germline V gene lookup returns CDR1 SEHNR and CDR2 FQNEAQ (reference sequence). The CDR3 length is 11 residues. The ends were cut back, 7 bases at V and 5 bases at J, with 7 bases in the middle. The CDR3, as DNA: TGTGCCAGCACTGCGGGAGATACGCAGTATTTT. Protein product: CASTAGDTQYF.

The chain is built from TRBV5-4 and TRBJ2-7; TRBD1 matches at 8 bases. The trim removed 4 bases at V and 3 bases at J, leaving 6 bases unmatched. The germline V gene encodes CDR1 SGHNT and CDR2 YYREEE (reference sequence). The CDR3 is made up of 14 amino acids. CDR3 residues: CASSRGQGVYEQYF. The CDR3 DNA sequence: TGTGCCAGCAGCAGAGGACAGGGTGTCTACGAGCAGTACTTC.

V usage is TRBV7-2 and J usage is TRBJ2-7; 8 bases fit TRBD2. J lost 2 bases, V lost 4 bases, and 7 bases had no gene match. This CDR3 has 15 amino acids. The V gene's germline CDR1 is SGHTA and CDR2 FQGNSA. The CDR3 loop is CASSSSGGRTYEQYF. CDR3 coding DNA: TGTGCCAGCAGCTCTTCGGGGGGGCGGACCTACGAGCAGTACTTC.

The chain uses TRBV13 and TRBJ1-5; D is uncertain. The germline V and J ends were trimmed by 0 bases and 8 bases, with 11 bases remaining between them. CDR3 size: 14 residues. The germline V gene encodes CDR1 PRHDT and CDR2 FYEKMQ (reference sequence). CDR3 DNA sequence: TGTGCCAGCAGCTTAGGGCGGGGAAGTGAGCCCCAGCATTTT. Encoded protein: CASSLGRGSEPQHF.

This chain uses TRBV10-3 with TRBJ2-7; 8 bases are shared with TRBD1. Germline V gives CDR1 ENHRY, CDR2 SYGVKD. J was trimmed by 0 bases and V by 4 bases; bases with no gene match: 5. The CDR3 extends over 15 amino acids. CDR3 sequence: CAISGTGTSSYEQYF. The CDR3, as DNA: TGTGCCATCAGTGGGACAGGGACGAGCTCCTACGAGCAGTACTTC.

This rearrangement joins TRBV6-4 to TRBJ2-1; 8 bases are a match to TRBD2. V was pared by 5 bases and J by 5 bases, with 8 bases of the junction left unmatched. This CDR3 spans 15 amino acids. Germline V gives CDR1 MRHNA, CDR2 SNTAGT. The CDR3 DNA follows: TGTGCCAGCAGTCCGGGCAGTAGCGGGAACAATGAGCAGTTCTTC. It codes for CASSPGSSGNNEQFF.

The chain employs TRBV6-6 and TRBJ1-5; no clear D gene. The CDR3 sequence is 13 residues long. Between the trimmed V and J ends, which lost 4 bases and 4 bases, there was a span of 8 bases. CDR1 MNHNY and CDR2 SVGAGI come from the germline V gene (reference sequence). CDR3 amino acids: CASSWGGNQPQHF. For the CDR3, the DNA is TGTGCCAGCAGTTGGGGAGGTAATCAGCCCCAGCATTTT.

This CDR3 is CASSGGQVYSNQPQHF. The CDR3, as DNA: TGTGCCAGCAGCGGAGGACAGGTCTATAGCAATCAGCCCCAGCATTTT. The rearrangement uses TRBV7-8 and TRBJ1-5; the match to TRBD1 covers 7 bases. Trimming took 5 bases from V and 0 from J; bases not matched to a gene: 7. Looked up from germline, CDR1 is SGHVS and CDR2 is FQNEAQ. The CDR3 covers 16 residues.

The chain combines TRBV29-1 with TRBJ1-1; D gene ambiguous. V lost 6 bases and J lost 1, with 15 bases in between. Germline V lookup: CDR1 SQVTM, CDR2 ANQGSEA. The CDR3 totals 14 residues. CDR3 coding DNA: TGCAGCGTCACCGAATATGGGCGGAACACTGAAGCTTTCTTT. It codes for CSVTEYGRNTEAFF. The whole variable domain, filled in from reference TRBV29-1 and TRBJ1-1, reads SAVISQKPSRDICQRGTSLTIQCQVDSQVTMMFWYRQQPGQSLTLIATANQGSEATYESGFVIDKFPISRPNLTFSTLTVSNMSPEDSSIYLCSVTEYGRNTEAFFGQGTRLTVV.

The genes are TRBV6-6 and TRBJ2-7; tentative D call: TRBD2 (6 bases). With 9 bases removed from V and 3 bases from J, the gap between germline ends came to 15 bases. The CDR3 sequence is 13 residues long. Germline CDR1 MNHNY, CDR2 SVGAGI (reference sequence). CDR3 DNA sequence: TGTGCCAGTAAAAGCGGCGGGGACTACGAGCAGTACTTC. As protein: CASKSGGDYEQYF.